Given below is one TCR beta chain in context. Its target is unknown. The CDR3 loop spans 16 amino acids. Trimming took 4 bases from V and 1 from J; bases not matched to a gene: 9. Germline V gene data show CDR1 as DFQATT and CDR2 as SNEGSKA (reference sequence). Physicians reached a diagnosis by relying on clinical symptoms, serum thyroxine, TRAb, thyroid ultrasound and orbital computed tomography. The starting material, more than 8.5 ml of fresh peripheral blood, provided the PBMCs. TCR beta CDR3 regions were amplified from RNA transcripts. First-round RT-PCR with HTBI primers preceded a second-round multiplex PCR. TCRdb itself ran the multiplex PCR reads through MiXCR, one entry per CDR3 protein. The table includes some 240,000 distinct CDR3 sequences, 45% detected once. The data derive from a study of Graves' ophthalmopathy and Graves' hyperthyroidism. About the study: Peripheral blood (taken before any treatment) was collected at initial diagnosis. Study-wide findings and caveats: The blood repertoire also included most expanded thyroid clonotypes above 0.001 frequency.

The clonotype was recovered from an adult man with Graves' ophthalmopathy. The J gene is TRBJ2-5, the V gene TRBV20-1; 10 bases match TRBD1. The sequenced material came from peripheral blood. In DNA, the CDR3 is TGCAGTGCTATAGACAGGGGGCGCTTATCCCAAGAGACCCAGTACTTC. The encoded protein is CSAIDRGRLSQETQYF.